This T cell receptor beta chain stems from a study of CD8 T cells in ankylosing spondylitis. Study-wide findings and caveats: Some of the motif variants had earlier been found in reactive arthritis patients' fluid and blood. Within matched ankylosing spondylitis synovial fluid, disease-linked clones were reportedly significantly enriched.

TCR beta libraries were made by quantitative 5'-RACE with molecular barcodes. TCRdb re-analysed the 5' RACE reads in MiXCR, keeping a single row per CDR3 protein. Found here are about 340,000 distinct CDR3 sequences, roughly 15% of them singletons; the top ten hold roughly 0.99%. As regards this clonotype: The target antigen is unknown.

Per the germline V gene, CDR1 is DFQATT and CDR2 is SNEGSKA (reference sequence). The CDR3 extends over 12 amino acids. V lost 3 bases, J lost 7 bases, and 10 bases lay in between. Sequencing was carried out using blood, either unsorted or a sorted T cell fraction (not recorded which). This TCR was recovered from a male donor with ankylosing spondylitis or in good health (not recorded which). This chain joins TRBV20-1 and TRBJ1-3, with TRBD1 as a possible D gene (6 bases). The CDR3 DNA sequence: TGCAGTGCTAGTGCCGGGGGCAACACCATATATTTT. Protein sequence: CSASAGGNTIYF.